A single sample gave rise to the 30 T cell receptor beta chains below, sequenced in a study of Graves' ophthalmopathy and Graves' hyperthyroidism. Investigators amplified TCR beta CDR3 regions from RNA transcripts. HTBI primers primed a first-round RT-PCR, and a second-round multiplex PCR followed. One entry per CDR3 protein, called by TCRdb with MiXCR from the multiplex PCR reads. The repertoire consists of about 740,000 distinct CDR3 sequences, with roughly two fifths occurring once and the leading ten covering about 40%. The sequencing input was peripheral blood. The receptors were sampled from an adult man with Graves' ophthalmopathy.

About this clonotype itself: A read error may be the cause here, since a much bigger clone is one base away. V usage is TRBV11-2 and J usage is TRBJ1-2; perhaps TRBD1 as D (6 bases). The CDR3 length is 14 residues. V dropped 5 bases and J dropped 6 bases, with 16 bases sitting between them. The germline gives CDR1 SGHAT, CDR2 FQNNGV. The CDR3 nucleotides are TGTGCCAGCAGCGCATACAGGGTTGGCCATGGCTACACCTTC. It yields the protein CASSAYRVGHGYTF.

This clonotype was seen repeatedly, ten times or more. V is TRBV25-1 and J is TRBJ2-7, with 13 bases that match TRBD2. CDR1 and CDR2 from the germline V gene are MGHDK and SYGVNS. The CDR3 extends over 16 amino acids. J gave up 2 bases and V 4 bases, and 5 bases lay outside the gene matches. The CDR3 sequence is CASSAPGTSGTYEQYF. The CDR3 DNA follows: TGTGCCAGCAGTGCCCCCGGGACTAGCGGGACCTACGAGCAGTACTTC.

The chain's CDR3 is CASSPDRDNSPLHF. CDR3 coding DNA: TGTGCCAGCAGCCCGGACAGGGATAATTCACCCCTCCACTTT. The chain uses TRBV12-3 or TRBV12-4 and TRBJ1-6; 8 nucleotides match TRBD1. V was clipped by 6 bases and J by 5 bases; unmatched bases: 3. There are 14 residues in the CDR3.

This clonotype was seen ten or more times. This rearrangement joins TRBV10-3 to TRBJ2-2; a possible D gene is TRBD1 (6 bases). This CDR3 region has 15 residues. Germline V gene data show CDR1 as ENHRY and CDR2 as SYGVKD. V lost 10 bases and J lost 2, with 17 bases in between. Written as DNA, the CDR3 is TGTGCCACCTCCGAACAGGGAACTAACACCGGGGAGCTGTTTTTT. Protein: CATSEQGTNTGELFF.

Details on this clonotype: The junction differs from germline at one of its ends, possibly a read error. J is TRBJ2-5 and V is TRBV2, with a weak D call TRBD1 (5 bases). Germline loops: CDR1 SNHLY, CDR2 FYNNEI. The CDR3 runs to 10 residues. CDR3 DNA sequence: TGTGCCAGCAGTCGTCGCAGGGAAGACTTC. Its translation: CASSRRREDF.

The chain employs TRBV7-9 and TRBJ2-2; 10 bases line up with TRBD2. The V and J ends lost 4 bases and 0 bases, in that order; junction bases with no gene match: 5. The CDR3 has 17 residues. The germline V gene has CDR1 SEHNR and CDR2 FQNEAQ (reference sequence). The DNA of the CDR3 is TGTGCCAGCAGCTCGCCTGGACTAGCGGCGAACACCGGGGAGCTGTTTTTT. Amino acid sequence: CASSSPGLAANTGELFF.

V usage is TRBV25-1 and J usage is TRBJ1-6, with 8 bases that match TRBD1. This CDR3 spans 12 amino acids. Trimming took 9 bases from V and 9 from J; bases not matched to a gene: 4. Germline CDR1 MGHDK, CDR2 SYGVNS. The CDR3 reads CASRTGISPLHF. The DNA for the CDR3 is TGTGCCAGTAGGACAGGGATTTCACCCCTCCACTTT.

This clonotype occurred a few times. V usage is TRBV12-3 or TRBV12-4 and J usage is TRBJ2-7; 9 bases align to TRBD1. The CDR3 runs to 13 residues. V was pared by 2 bases and J by 5 bases, with 1 base of the junction left unmatched. The CDR3 sequence: CASSLTGGNEQYF. The DNA for the CDR3 is TGTGCCAGCAGTTTAACAGGGGGCAACGAGCAGTACTTC.

About this clonotype: The junction departs from germline at one end; a sequencing error may be responsible. The V and J genes are TRBV10-3 and TRBJ1-4; 7 nucleotides align to TRBD1. The germline CDR1 and CDR2 sequences are ENHRY and SYGVKD. The CDR3 is made up of 18 amino acids. CDR3 loop: CASSYGTDTFQRYEKLFF. In DNA form, the CDR3 reads TGTGCCAGCAGTTACGGGACAGACACATTCCAGAGATATGAAAAACTGTTTTTT.

The chain links TRBV7-2 to TRBJ2-5; D gene unclear. TRBJ2-1 explains the end of the DNA better; the J call may be wrong. CDR1 SGHTA and CDR2 FQGNSA come from the germline V gene. The CDR3 sequence is 14 residues long. CDR3 nucleotides: TGTGCCAGCAGCTTATTTAGGACCAACAATGAGCAGTTCTTC. Translation gives CASSLFRTNNEQFF.

Ten or more counts support this clonotype. The chain couples TRBV24-1 to TRBJ1-5; D not resolved. Trimming stripped 5 bases from V and 1 base from J, with 11 bases between. CDR3 length equals 15 residues. Germline V gives CDR1 KGHDR, CDR2 SFDVKD. CDR3 sequence: CATSGPGESNQPQHF. CDR3 coding DNA: TGTGCCACCAGTGGCCCGGGAGAGAGCAATCAGCCCCAGCATTTT.

Note on this clonotype: A much bigger clone sits one base away, suggesting this may be a read error. This chain joins TRBV7-9 and TRBJ2-5; 9 nucleotides match TRBD1. Germline-derived CDR1 and CDR2 are SEHNR and FQNEAQ (reference sequence). The CDR3 is 17 amino acids. CDR3 sequence (DNA): TGTGCCAGCAGCCCGAACAGCAGGGACAGGGCCCAAGAGACCCAGTGCTTC. Amino acids: CASSPNSRDRAQETQCF.

Only a few counts were recorded for this clonotype. This rearrangement joins TRBV7-9 to TRBJ1-5; D gene uncertain. Germline V CDR1 and CDR2: SEHNR, FQNEAQ (reference sequence). V lost 5 bases and J 4 bases, leaving 15 bases between the germline ends. The CDR3 covers 15 residues. CDR3 DNA: TGTGCCAGCAGCCTCGGTAGAGAGAAGAATCAGCCCCAGCATTTT. This translates into CASSLGREKNQPQHF. Full variable domain (rest looked up from reference TRBV7-9 and TRBJ1-5): DTGVSQNPRHKITKRGQNVTFRCDPISEHNRLYWYRQTLGQGPEFLTYFQNEAQLEKSRLLSDRFSAERPKGSFSTLEIQRTEQGDSAMYLCASSLGREKNQPQHFGDGTRLSIL.

This chain uses TRBV7-6 with TRBJ2-5; no definite D call. Germline V gene data show CDR1 as SGHVS and CDR2 as FNYEAQ. Trimming took 5 bases from V and 0 from J, leaving 10 bases between them. This CDR3 contains 14 residues. CDR3 amino acids: CASSRRGHQETQYF. In nucleotides, the CDR3 is TGTGCCAGCAGCCGACGAGGTCACCAAGAGACCCAGTACTTC.

This clonotype was detected many times. One junction end disagrees with the germline gene, perhaps due to a read error. The chain recombines TRBV7-6 with TRBJ2-5; 7 bases map to TRBD1. Germline V gene sequence: CDR1 SGHVS, CDR2 FNYEAQ. The CDR3 is 15 residues long. The DNA for the CDR3 is TGTGCCAGCAGCTTCCAGGGACAGATGATAAAGAATTTGAACTTC. Translation: CASSFQGQMIKNLNF.

This clonotype was found a few times. The chain employs TRBV20-1 and TRBJ2-2; TRBD2 matches 11 bases. Germline CDR1 and CDR2: DFQATT and SNEGSKA (reference sequence). This CDR3 has 14 residues. V was pared by 6 bases and J by 7 bases, with 7 bases of the junction left unmatched. The CDR3 reads CSAFSGGAGGELFF. The CDR3 bases are TGCAGTGCCTTTAGCGGGGGGGCAGGCGGGGAGCTGTTTTTT.

V and J are TRBV19 and TRBJ1-1; 9 bases agree with TRBD1. This CDR3 is built from 15 residues. The germline V gene encodes CDR1 LNHDA and CDR2 SQIVND (reference sequence). With 2 bases clipped from V and 6 bases from J, the junction kept 7 bases outside the gene matches. The CDR3 bases are TGTGCCAGTAGTATAACGACAGGGGGTTGGCCTGAAGCTTTCTTT. The encoded protein is CASSITTGGWPEAFF.

The chain links TRBV3-1 to TRBJ2-7; 10 bases are a match to TRBD2. The CDR3 totals 14 residues. Germline assignment: CDR1 LGHDT and CDR2 YNNKEL (reference sequence). The junction had 8 bases not matched to a gene; V was cut back by 1 base and J by 11 bases. This CDR3 is CASSQGPAGGQKYF. CDR3 in DNA: TGTGCCAGCAGCCAAGGCCCAGCGGGAGGGCAAAAGTACTTC.

This clonotype was recorded many times. The rearrangement links TRBV29-1 to TRBJ2-5; 9 bases are shared with TRBD1. CDR1 SQVTM and CDR2 ANQGSEA come from the germline V gene. This CDR3 is built from 15 residues. The ends lost 2 bases at V and 4 bases at J; junction bases unmatched: 8. Here the CDR3 reads CSVERWTGEGETQYF. CDR3 DNA: TGCAGCGTTGAACGGTGGACAGGGGAGGGAGAGACCCAGTACTTC.

The chain employs TRBV15 and TRBJ2-2; perhaps TRBD1 as D (6 bases). The V gene lost 0 bases and the J gene lost 4 bases, with 12 bases spanning the gap. Germline values: CDR1 LNHNV, CDR2 YYDKDF (reference sequence). The CDR3 extends over 16 amino acids. The DNA for the CDR3 is TGTGCCACCAGCAGAGATCCCGACAGGTTCACCGGGGAGCTGTTTTTT. This codes for CATSRDPDRFTGELFF. The full variable domain, completed using reference TRBV15 and TRBJ2-2, is DAMVIQNPRYQVTQFGKPVTLSCSQTLNHNVMYWYQQKSSQAPKLLFHYYDKDFNNEADTPDNFQSRRPNTSFCFLDIRSPGLGDTAMYLCATSRDPDRFTGELFFGEGSRLTVL.

The V gene is TRBV28, the J gene TRBJ1-1; 7 bases map to TRBD1. This CDR3 spans 17 amino acids. Germline loops: CDR1 MDHEN, CDR2 SYDVKM. V shed 2 bases, J shed 4 bases, and the junction held 13 bases outside the gene matches. The CDR3 DNA sequence: TGTGCCAGCAGTTTAAAGACAGGGATCTTATCGCGCACTGAAGCTTTCTTT. It yields the protein CASSLKTGILSRTEAFF.

This rearrangement joins TRBV20-1 to TRBJ1-1, with D maybe TRBD1 (5 bases). CDR3 length: 16 residues. Germline V gene sequence: CDR1 DFQATT, CDR2 SNEGSKA (reference sequence). Trimming left V 1 base short and J 0 bases short, with 15 bases between. The CDR3 DNA reads as TGCAGTGCTAGAGGGGGCGGGATTGGGGTGAACACTGAAGCTTTCTTT. Translated, it gives CSARGGGIGVNTEAFF.

The chain combines TRBV29-1 with TRBJ1-1; maybe TRBD1 (6 bases). The CDR3 runs to 15 residues. CDR1 is SQVTM, CDR2 ANQGSEA, per germline. V was trimmed by 3 bases and J by 6 bases, leaving 20 bases between them. The DNA of the CDR3 is TGCAGCGTTGATCTGGGAAGGGGGGTACCGGCTGAAGCTTTCTTT. This codes for CSVDLGRGVPAEAFF.

This clonotype has at least ten counts. This rearrangement joins TRBV15 to TRBJ1-2, with TRBD1 matching 10 bases. The J segment lost 5 bases and the V segment lost 5 bases, leaving 5 bases of the junction unmatched. Germline V gene sequence: CDR1 LNHNV, CDR2 YYDKDF (reference sequence). The CDR3 spans 14 residues. The DNA of the CDR3 is TGTGCCACCAGCCCGCGGGACAGGGGATATGGCTACACCTTC. As protein: CATSPRDRGYGYTF.

CDR3 DNA sequence: TGTGCCAGTGCCAGGGCGGGACAGGGGTTGTTTGAGCAGTTCTTC. Translation: CASARAGQGLFEQFF. The chain links TRBV7-9 to TRBJ2-5, with TRBD1 matching 10 bases. Matching the DNA end better, TRBJ2-1 makes the J call doubtful. The CDR3 totals 15 residues. Per the germline V gene, CDR1 is SEHNR and CDR2 is FQNEAQ (reference sequence).

This clonotype was counted ten times or more. The chain is built from TRBV5-8 and TRBJ1-2; D not certain. Germline CDR1 is SGHTS and CDR2 is YDEGEE. The CDR3 is 13 amino acids. Trimming stripped 0 bases from V and 6 bases from J, with 9 bases between. This CDR3 is CASSLGGYDGYTF. In DNA, the CDR3 is TGTGCCAGCAGCTTGGGGGGATATGATGGCTACACCTTC. The variable domain in full, with the rest retrieved from reference TRBV5-8 and TRBJ1-2, is EAGVTQSPTHLIKTRGQQATLRCSPISGHTSVYWYQQALGLGLQFLLWYDEGEERNRGNFPPRFSGRQFPNYSSELNVNALELEDSALYLCASSLGGYDGYTFGSGTRLTVV.

This clonotype was counted a single time. The CDR3 DNA is TGTGCCAGCAGCCAAGAACACAGTCAAGAGACCCAGTACTTC. Its protein is CASSQEHSQETQYF. V and J are TRBV3-1 and TRBJ2-5; no reliable D call. This CDR3 spans 14 amino acids. V lost 0 bases and J 2 bases, leaving 7 bases between the germline ends. CDR1 and CDR2 (germline): LGHDT, YNNKEL (reference sequence).

This clonotype was picked up a small number of times. The chain combines TRBV10-3 with TRBJ1-1; D gene ambiguous. Germline V gene data show CDR1 as ENHRY and CDR2 as SYGVKD. The CDR3 extends over 15 amino acids. The V end lost 3 bases, the J end lost 7 bases, and 18 bases lay between the germline ends. Here the CDR3 reads CAISDYQGLNDEAFF. For the CDR3, the DNA is TGTGCCATCAGTGACTATCAAGGCTTAAATGATGAAGCTTTCTTT.

This clonotype was counted only a few times. The rearrangement uses TRBV29-1 and TRBJ1-2; D remains ambiguous. V lost 1 base and J 4 bases, leaving 10 bases between the germline ends. Germline assignment: CDR1 SQVTM and CDR2 ANQGSEA. The CDR3 is 13 residues long. DNA for the CDR3: TGCAGCGTTGAAGGTCAAAGGGCCTATGGCTACACCTTC. Translating it yields CSVEGQRAYGYTF.

This clonotype appeared a few times. CDR3 DNA sequence: TGTGCCAGCACCAAGACAGGGACCGAAGCTTTCTTT. The encoded protein is CASTKTGTEAFF. This chain joins TRBV28 and TRBJ1-1, with 7 bases that match TRBD1. V was clipped by 7 bases and J by 8 bases; unmatched bases: 7. This CDR3 comprises 12 residues. Germline CDR1 and CDR2: MDHEN and SYDVKM.